Following are 14 T cell receptor beta chains from one sample sequenced in a study of blood T cell repertoires in COVID-19. Here immunoSEQ multiplex PCR was the method, and the copy in TCRdb shows in-frame clones only, minus some. The sample lists under 500,000 clones; approximately 90% were seen once. The sample was PBMCs or T cells enriched from blood (not recorded which). The receptors shown here come from a woman under 30 with acute COVID-19.

The genes are TRBV7-6 and TRBJ2-3, with TRBD2 matching over 7 bases. Per the germline V gene, CDR1 is SGHVS and CDR2 is FNYEAQ. The CDR3 extends over 15 amino acids. After removal of 3 bases from V and 2 bases from J, the junction contained 5 bases not matched to a gene. CDR3 bases: TGTGCCAGCAGCTTCGCGCGGGGGAACACAGATACGCAGTATTTT. Its translation is CASSFARGNTDTQYF.

The rearrangement links TRBV9 to TRBJ1-5, with D unclear. CDR1 SGDLS and CDR2 YYNGEE come from the germline V gene. This CDR3 has 14 amino acids. V was shortened by 0 bases and J by 1 base, with 5 bases between the two germline ends. CDR3 loop: CASSVGSSNQPQHF. Written as DNA, the CDR3 is TGTGCCAGCAGCGTAGGTAGCAGCAATCAGCCCCAGCATTTT.

The J gene is TRBJ2-4, the V gene TRBV7-2; D remains ambiguous. The CDR3 has 15 residues. Deletions cut 3 bases from V and 3 bases from J, with 12 bases between. Germline lookup yields CDR1 SGHTA and CDR2 FQGNSA. CDR3 in amino acids: CASSFVASVKNIQYF. The CDR3 DNA reads TGTGCCAGCAGCTTTGTCGCGTCTGTCAAAAACATTCAGTACTTC.

The chain joins TRBV27 to TRBJ1-1, with 11 bases that match TRBD1. V trimming: 6 bases; J trimming: 5 bases; junction bases outside the gene matches: 11. CDR3 size: 16 residues. Germline CDR1 and CDR2: MNHEY and SMNVEV (reference sequence). DNA of the CDR3: TGTGCCAGCAGCCGGGACAGGGGGAATTTTTGGACTGAAGCTTTCTTT. This translates into CASSRDRGNFWTEAFF.

The chain is built from TRBV3-1 (or the pseudogene TRBV3-2) and TRBJ2-2; D call uncertain. This CDR3 contains 20 residues. Germline CDR1 LGHDT, CDR2 YNNKEL (reference sequence). With 0 bases removed from V and 0 bases from J, the gap between germline ends came to 20 bases. In DNA, the CDR3 is TGTGCCAGCAGCCAAGATCGGCTTTTTGATGGCGGAACGAACACCGGGGAGCTGTTTTTT. The encoded protein is CASSQDRLFDGGTNTGELFF.

The rearrangement joins TRBV5-8 to TRBJ1-2; D is perhaps TRBD1 (6 bases). Germline-derived CDR1 and CDR2 are SGHTS and YDEGEE. Trimming stripped 2 bases from V and 0 bases from J, with 11 bases between. This CDR3 spans 15 amino acids. The CDR3 nucleotides are TGTGCCAGCAGCTTTGGGACACTAGCTAACTATGGCTACACCTTC. Translation: CASSFGTLANYGYTF.

This rearrangement joins TRBV4-3 to TRBJ1-1; no clear D. The CDR3 runs 14 residues. The germline V gene has CDR1 LGHNA and CDR2 YSLEER. V was cut by 1 base and J by 4 bases, with 10 bases left in between. CDR3 DNA: TGCGCCAGCAGCCAAGGTTCCTATAGCACTGAAGCTTTCTTT. This encodes CASSQGSYSTEAFF.

The J gene is TRBJ1-2, the V gene TRBV2, with 8 bases matching TRBD1. CDR1 is SNHLY and CDR2 is FYNNEI in the germline V gene. The CDR3 sequence is 14 residues long. The V segment lost 6 bases and the J segment 4 bases; nucleotides outside the gene matches: 7. CDR3 DNA sequence: TGTGCCAGCAGCGACGGACAGGGAGGCTATGGCTACACCTTC. It encodes CASSDGQGGYGYTF.

The rearrangement links TRBV19 to TRBJ2-7; the match to TRBD2 covers 12 bases. CDR1 LNHDA and CDR2 SQIVND come from the germline V gene (reference sequence). The CDR3 has 15 amino acids. The ends lost 5 bases at V and 3 bases at J; junction bases unmatched: 5. The CDR3 coding sequence is TGTGCCAGTAGTCGGACTAGCGGGAATGACTACGAGCAGTACTTC. Amino acids: CASSRTSGNDYEQYF.

In DNA form, the CDR3 reads TGCAGTGCTAGTTCAGATTCCTACGAGCAGTACTTC. Amino acids: CSASSDSYEQYF. J is TRBJ2-7 and V is TRBV20-1; D unresolved. There are 12 residues in the CDR3. Germline loops: CDR1 DFQATT, CDR2 SNEGSKA (reference sequence). V was trimmed by 3 bases and J by 1 base, leaving 7 bases between them.

The chain is built from TRBV5-6 and TRBJ1-6; D unresolved. CDR3 length: 16 amino acids. Per the germline V gene, CDR1 is SGHDT and CDR2 is YYEEEE. With 0 bases removed from V and 7 bases from J, the gap between germline ends came to 14 bases. As DNA, the CDR3 is TGTGCCAGCAGCTTGGTCACGAAAACCGGGAATTCACCCCTCCACTTT. This translates into CASSLVTKTGNSPLHF.

This chain uses TRBV29-1 with TRBJ2-3; 8 nucleotides agree with TRBD1. The CDR3 spans 12 residues. Germline trimming cut 7 bases from V and 5 bases from J; bases unmatched to any gene: 5. Germline values: CDR1 SQVTM, CDR2 ANQGSEA. Here the CDR3 reads CSEHDRGDTQYF. CDR3 DNA sequence: TGCAGCGAACACGACAGGGGAGATACGCAGTATTTT.

This chain joins TRBV20-1 and TRBJ2-3; 7 nucleotides match TRBD2. V gave up 3 bases and J gave up 3 bases; unmatched junction bases: 12. The germline V gene encodes CDR1 DFQATT and CDR2 SNEGSKA (reference sequence). The CDR3 is 16 amino acids. The CDR3 spells CSASLVRPGRTDTQYF. Here the CDR3 DNA reads TGCAGTGCTAGTCTAGTCCGTCCCGGGAGGACAGATACGCAGTATTTT.

This clone was observed once. The V call is TRBV29-1, the J call TRBJ2-5; TRBD2 matches at 7 bases. The CDR3 loop spans 17 amino acids. Germline CDR1 is SQVTM and CDR2 is ANQGSEA. Trimming at V came to 1 base and at J to 4 bases, leaving 15 bases not matched to a gene. CDR3 sequence: CSVEAPRGAGVLETQYF. The CDR3 DNA reads as TGCAGCGTTGAAGCCCCCCGGGGTGCGGGAGTTTTAGAGACCCAGTACTTC.